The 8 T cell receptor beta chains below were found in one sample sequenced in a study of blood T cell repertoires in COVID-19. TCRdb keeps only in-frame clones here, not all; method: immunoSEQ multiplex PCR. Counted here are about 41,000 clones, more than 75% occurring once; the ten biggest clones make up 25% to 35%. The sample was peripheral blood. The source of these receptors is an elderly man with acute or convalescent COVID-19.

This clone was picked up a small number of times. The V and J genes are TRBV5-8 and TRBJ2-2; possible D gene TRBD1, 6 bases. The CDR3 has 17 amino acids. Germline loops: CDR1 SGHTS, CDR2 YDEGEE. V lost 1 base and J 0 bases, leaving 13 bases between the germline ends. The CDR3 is CASSLNWGTSNTGELFF. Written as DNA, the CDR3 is TGTGCCAGCAGCTTGAACTGGGGGACATCGAACACCGGGGAGCTGTTTTTT.

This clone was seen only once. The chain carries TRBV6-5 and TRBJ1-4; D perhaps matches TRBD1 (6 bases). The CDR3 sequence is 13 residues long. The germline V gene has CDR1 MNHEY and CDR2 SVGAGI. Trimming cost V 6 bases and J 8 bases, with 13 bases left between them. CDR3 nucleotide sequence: TGTGCCAGCAGGATACAGGGATGGGAAAAACTGTTTTTT. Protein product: CASRIQGWEKLFF.

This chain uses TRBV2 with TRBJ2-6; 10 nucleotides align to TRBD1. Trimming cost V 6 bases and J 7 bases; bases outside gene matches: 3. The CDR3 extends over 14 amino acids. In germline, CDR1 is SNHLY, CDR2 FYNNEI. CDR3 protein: CASSRDRGANVLTF. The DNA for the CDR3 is TGTGCCAGCAGCCGGGACAGGGGAGCCAACGTCCTGACTTTC.

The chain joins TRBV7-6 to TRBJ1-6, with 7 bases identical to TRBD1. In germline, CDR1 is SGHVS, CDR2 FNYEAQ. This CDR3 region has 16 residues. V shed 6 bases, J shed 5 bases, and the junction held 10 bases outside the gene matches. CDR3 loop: CASSLRQGFDNSPLHF. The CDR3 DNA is TGTGCCAGCAGTTTAAGACAGGGTTTCGATAATTCACCCCTCCACTTT. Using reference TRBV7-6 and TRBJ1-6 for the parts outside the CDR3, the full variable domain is GAGVSQSPRYKVTKRGQDVALRCDPISGHVSLYWYRQALGQGPEFLTYFNYEAQQDKSGLPNDRFSAERPEGSISTLTIQRTEQRDSAMYRCASSLRQGFDNSPLHFGNGTRLTVT.

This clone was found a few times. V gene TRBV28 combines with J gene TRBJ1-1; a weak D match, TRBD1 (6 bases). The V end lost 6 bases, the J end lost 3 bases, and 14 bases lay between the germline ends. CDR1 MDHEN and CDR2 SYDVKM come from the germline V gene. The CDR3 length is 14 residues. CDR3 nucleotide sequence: TGTGCCAGCAGGTCCCTGGCAGGGGACACTGAAGCTTTCTTT. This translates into CASRSLAGDTEAFF. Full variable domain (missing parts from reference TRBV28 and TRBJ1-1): DVKVTQSSRYLVKRTGEKVFLECVQDMDHENMFWYRQDPGLGLRLIYFSYDVKMKEKGDIPEGYSVSREKKERFSLILESASTNQTSMYLCASRSLAGDTEAFFGQGTRLTVV.

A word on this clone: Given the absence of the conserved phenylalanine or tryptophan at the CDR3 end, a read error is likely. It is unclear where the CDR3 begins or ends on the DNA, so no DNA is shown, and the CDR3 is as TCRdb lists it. CDR3 sequence: CATEIVPR. This chain joins TRBV24-1 and TRBJ1-4. 8 amino acids form the CDR3, both terminal residues included. Germline CDR1 is KGHDR and CDR2 is SFDVKD.

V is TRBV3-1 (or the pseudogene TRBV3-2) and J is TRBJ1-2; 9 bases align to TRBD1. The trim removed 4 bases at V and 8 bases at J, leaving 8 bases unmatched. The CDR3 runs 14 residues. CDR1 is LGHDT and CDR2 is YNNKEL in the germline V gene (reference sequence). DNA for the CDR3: TGTGCCAGCAGCCTACAGGACAGGGGAAGGGGCTACACCTTC. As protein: CASSLQDRGRGYTF.

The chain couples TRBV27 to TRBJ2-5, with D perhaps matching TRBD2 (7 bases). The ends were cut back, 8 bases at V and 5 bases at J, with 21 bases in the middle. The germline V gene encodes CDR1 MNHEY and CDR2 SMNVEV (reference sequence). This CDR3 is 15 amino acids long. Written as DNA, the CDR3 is TGTGCCAGCCGCAAAAGGGGGGGAAGGTGGGAGACCCAGTACTTC. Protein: CASRKRGGRWETQYF.